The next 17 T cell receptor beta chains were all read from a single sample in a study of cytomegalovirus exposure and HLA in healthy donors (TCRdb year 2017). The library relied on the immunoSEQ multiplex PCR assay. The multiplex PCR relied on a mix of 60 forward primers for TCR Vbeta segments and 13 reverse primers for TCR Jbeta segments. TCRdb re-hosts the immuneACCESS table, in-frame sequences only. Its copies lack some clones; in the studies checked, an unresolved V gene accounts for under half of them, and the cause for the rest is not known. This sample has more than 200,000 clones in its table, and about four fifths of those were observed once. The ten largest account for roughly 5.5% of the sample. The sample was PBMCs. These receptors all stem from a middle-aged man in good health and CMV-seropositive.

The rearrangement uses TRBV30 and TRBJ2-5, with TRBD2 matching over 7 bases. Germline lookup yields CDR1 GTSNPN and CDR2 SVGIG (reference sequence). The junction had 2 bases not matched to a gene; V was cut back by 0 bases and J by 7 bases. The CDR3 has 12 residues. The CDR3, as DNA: TGTGCCTGGAGTGTAGGCGGGGGGACCCAGTACTTC. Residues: CAWSVGGGTQYF.

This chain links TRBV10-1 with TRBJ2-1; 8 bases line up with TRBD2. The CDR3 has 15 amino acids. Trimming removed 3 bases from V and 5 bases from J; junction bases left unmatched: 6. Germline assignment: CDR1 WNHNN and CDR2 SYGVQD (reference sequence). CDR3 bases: TGCGCCAGCAGTGATACTAGCGGAGCAAACAATGAGCAGTTCTTC. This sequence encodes CASSDTSGANNEQFF.

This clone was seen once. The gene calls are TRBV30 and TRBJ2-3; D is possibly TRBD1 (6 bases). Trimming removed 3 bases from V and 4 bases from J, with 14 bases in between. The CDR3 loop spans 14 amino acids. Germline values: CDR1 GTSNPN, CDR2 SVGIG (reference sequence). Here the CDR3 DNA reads TGTGCCTGGAGCGCCGAAGAGGGGGCAGATACGCAGTATTTT. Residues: CAWSAEEGADTQYF.

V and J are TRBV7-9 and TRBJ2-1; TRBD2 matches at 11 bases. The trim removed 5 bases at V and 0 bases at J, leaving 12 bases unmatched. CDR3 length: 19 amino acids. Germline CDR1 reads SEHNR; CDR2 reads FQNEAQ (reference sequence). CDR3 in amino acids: CASSPGTGTSGFSYNEQFF. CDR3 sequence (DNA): TGTGCCAGCAGCCCTGGCACCGGGACTAGCGGTTTCTCCTACAATGAGCAGTTCTTC.

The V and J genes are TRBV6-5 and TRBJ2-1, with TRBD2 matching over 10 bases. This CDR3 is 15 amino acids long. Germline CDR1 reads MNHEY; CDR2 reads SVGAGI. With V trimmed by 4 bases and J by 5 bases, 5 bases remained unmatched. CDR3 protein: CASSSRTSGNNEQFF. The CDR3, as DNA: TGTGCCAGCAGTTCTCGGACTAGCGGAAACAATGAGCAGTTCTTC.

CDR3 sequence reads: CASSSGLAGQETQYF. The CDR3 DNA reads TGTGCCAGTAGTTCGGGACTAGCTGGTCAAGAGACCCAGTACTTC. This chain uses TRBV19 with TRBJ2-5; 9 positions match TRBD2. Germline lookup yields CDR1 LNHDA and CDR2 SQIVND (reference sequence). Losses at the gene ends were 5 bases for V and 2 bases for J; bases not matched to a gene: 6. The CDR3 extends over 15 amino acids.

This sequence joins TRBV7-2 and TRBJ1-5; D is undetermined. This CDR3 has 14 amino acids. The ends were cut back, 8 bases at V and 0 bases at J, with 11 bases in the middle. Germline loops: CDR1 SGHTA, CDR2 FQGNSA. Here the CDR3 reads CASEKTNSNQPQHF. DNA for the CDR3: TGTGCCAGCGAAAAAACTAATAGCAATCAGCCCCAGCATTTT.

As DNA, the CDR3 is TGTGCCAGCAGTGACTACGGGGGGACGAGGGATGAGCAGTTCTTC. It specifies CASSDYGGTRDEQFF. The J gene is TRBJ2-1, the V gene TRBV25-1; TRBD2 aligns across 7 bases. The CDR3 is made up of 15 amino acids. CDR1 and CDR2 from the germline V gene are MGHDK and SYGVNS. V was clipped by 3 bases and J by 8 bases; unmatched bases: 10.

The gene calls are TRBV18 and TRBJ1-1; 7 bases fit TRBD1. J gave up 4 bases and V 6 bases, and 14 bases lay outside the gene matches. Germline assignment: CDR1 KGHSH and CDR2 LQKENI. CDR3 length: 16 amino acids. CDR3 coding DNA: TGTGCCAGCTCCCAAGAAGAGGGGGCCATCGGCACTGAAGCTTTCTTT. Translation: CASSQEEGAIGTEAFF.

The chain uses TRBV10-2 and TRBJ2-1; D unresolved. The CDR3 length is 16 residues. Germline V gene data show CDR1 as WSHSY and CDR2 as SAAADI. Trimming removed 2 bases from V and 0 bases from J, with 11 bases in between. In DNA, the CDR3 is TGCGCCAGCAGTGAGCCTTATCCGAGCTCCTACAATGAGCAGTTCTTC. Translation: CASSEPYPSSYNEQFF.

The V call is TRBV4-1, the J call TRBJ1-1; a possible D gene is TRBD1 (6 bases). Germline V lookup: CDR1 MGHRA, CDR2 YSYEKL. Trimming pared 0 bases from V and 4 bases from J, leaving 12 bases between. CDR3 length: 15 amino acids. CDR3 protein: CASSQETTGRTEAFF. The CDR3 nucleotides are TGCGCCAGCAGCCAAGAGACGACAGGCCGCACTGAAGCTTTCTTT.

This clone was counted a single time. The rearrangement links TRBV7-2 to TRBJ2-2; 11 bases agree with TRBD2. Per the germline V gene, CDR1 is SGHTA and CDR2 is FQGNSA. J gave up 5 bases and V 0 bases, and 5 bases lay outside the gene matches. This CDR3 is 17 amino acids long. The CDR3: CASSLASTSGSTGELFF. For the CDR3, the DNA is TGTGCCAGCAGCTTAGCGTCCACTAGCGGGAGTACCGGGGAGCTGTTTTTT.

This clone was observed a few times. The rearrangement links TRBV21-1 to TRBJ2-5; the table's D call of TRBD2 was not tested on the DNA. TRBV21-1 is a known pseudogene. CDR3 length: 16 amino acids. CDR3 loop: CASQGGGCPVGETQYF. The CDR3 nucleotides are TGTGCCAGCCAAGGAGGCGGTTGCCCTGTGGGAGAGACCCAGTACTTC.

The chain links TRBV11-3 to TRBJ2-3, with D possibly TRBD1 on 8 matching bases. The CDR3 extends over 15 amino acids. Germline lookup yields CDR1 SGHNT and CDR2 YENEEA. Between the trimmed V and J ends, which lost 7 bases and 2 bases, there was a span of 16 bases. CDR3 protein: CASNRGGTLTDTQYF. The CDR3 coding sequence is TGTGCCAGCAACAGGGGGGGGACCCTCACAGATACGCAGTATTTT.

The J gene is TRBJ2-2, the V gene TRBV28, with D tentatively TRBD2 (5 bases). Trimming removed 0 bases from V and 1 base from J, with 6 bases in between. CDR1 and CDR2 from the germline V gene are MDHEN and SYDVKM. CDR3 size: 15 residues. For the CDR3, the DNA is TGTGCCAGCAGTTTATGGAGGGTGAACACCGGGGAGCTGTTTTTT. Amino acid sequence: CASSLWRVNTGELFF.

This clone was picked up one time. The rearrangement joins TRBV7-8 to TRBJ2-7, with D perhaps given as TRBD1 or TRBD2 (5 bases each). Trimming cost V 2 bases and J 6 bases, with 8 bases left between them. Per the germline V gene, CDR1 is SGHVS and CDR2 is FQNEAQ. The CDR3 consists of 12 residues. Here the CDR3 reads CASSLFGGEQYV. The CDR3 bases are TGTGCCAGCAGCTTATTTGGGGGCGAGCAGTACGTC.

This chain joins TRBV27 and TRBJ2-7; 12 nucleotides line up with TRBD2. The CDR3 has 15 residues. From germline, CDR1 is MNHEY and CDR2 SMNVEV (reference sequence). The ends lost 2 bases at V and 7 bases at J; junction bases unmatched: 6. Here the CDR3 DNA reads TGTGCCAGCAGTTTAAGACTAGCGGGAGCGGGTGAGCAGTACTTC. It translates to CASSLRLAGAGEQYF.